These 30 T cell receptor beta chains share one sample of origin, sequenced in a study of memory CD4+ T cells and cytomegalovirus serostatus. The method was immunoSEQ multiplex PCR; TCRdb's version includes in-frame clones alone and lacks a portion of them. The sample has 40,000 to 45,000 clones; 76% are singletons. Single viable CD3+CD4+CD8-CD45RO+ cells were sorted as the memory CD4+ T cells. Sequencing used memory CD4+ T cells from blood. The receptor source for this set is an adult in good health and CMV-seronegative.

The chain couples TRBV30 to TRBJ1-6; TRBD1 matches at 8 bases. The CDR3 is 18 residues long. Germline V gene lookup returns CDR1 GTSNPN and CDR2 SVGIG (reference sequence). V lost 1 base and J lost 3; bases outside the gene matches: 11. The CDR3 is CAWSAPLDRGGYNSPLHF. CDR3 nucleotide sequence: TGTGCCTGGAGTGCCCCACTCGACAGGGGAGGCTATAATTCACCCCTCCACTTT.

J is TRBJ1-2 and V is TRBV28, with a possible D match to TRBD1 (5 bases). CDR1 and CDR2 (germline): MDHEN, SYDVKM. Trimming shortened V by 6 bases and J by 8 bases, and 22 bases separated the two germline ends. This CDR3 is built from 15 residues. This chain's CDR3 is CASSPWGTGYKGYTF. CDR3 DNA: TGTGCCAGCAGCCCTTGGGGGACGGGGTATAAGGGCTACACCTTC.

V is TRBV28 and J is TRBJ2-7; 12 bases map to TRBD1. J gave up 6 bases and V 4 bases, and 4 bases lay outside the gene matches. CDR3 size: 14 residues. Germline V gene data show CDR1 as MDHEN and CDR2 as SYDVKM. The CDR3 bases are TGTGCCAGCAGTTACGGGACAGGGGGCGGCGAGCAGTACTTC. Residues: CASSYGTGGGEQYF.

This clone was counted a few times. The CDR3 DNA reads as TGTGCCAGCAGTGACCGGACAGGGCTGGCAAACACTGAAGCTTTCTTT. Protein: CASSDRTGLANTEAFF. This chain joins TRBV6-1 and TRBJ1-1; TRBD1 matches at 8 bases. There are 16 residues in the CDR3. V gave up 3 bases and J gave up 2 bases; unmatched junction bases: 8. The germline gives CDR1 MNHNS, CDR2 SASEGT.

The genes are TRBV6-5 and TRBJ2-1; tentative D call: TRBD2 (6 bases). Germline V gene lookup returns CDR1 MNHEY and CDR2 SVGAGI. There are 15 residues in the CDR3. V lost 6 bases, J lost 4 bases, and 16 bases lay in between. CDR3 loop: CASSRRLGSYNEQFF. The DNA for the CDR3 is TGTGCCAGCAGCCGCCGACTAGGGAGTTACAATGAGCAGTTCTTC.

V usage is TRBV12-5 and J usage is TRBJ1-5, with D unclear. Trimming stripped 6 bases from V and 0 bases from J, with 3 bases between. CDR3 size: 12 residues. Germline-derived CDR1 and CDR2 are LGHNT and FRNRAP. The CDR3 nucleotides are TGTGCTAGTGGCTATAGCAATCAGCCCCAGCATTTT. As protein: CASGYSNQPQHF.

The genes are TRBV4-1 and TRBJ1-4; TRBD1 might be the D (5 bases). The CDR3 sequence is 15 residues long. V was cut by 1 base and J by 2 bases, with 8 bases left in between. CDR1 and CDR2 (germline): MGHRA, YSYEKL. Written as DNA, the CDR3 is TGCGCCAGCAGCCAAGCCAGGGCTACTAATGAAAAACTGTTTTTT. Encoded protein: CASSQARATNEKLFF.

V is TRBV7-8 and J is TRBJ2-2; tentatively, D is TRBD1 (5 bases). The CDR3 spans 16 residues. Trimming removed 1 base at V and 1 base at J, with 10 bases between. In germline, CDR1 is SGHVS, CDR2 FQNEAQ. The CDR3 loop reads CASSLGSQGNTGELFF. CDR3 DNA: TGTGCCAGCAGCTTAGGAAGTCAGGGGAACACCGGGGAGCTGTTTTTT.

This chain joins TRBV18 and TRBJ2-7, with unresolved D. This CDR3 is 13 amino acids long. CDR1 and CDR2 (germline): KGHSH, LQKENI. Trimming pared 6 bases from V and 3 bases from J, leaving 12 bases between. In nucleotides, the CDR3 is TGTGCCAGCTCTATACGGCAAGACTACGAGCAGTACTTC. This gives the protein CASSIRQDYEQYF.

In its sample, this clone was seen once. The chain joins TRBV2 to TRBJ1-5; D ambiguous. The germline V gene has CDR1 SNHLY and CDR2 FYNNEI. This CDR3 spans 15 amino acids. V was pared by 5 bases and J by 0 bases, with 11 bases between. The CDR3 loop is CASSSALGSNQPQHF. CDR3 bases: TGTGCCAGCAGTTCCGCACTGGGTAGCAATCAGCCCCAGCATTTT.

The chain is built from TRBV11-3 and TRBJ1-1; D possibly corresponds to TRBD1 (5 bases). Trimming took 0 bases from V and 3 from J, leaving 8 bases between them. This CDR3 contains 14 residues. The germline V gene encodes CDR1 SGHNT and CDR2 YENEEA. DNA for the CDR3: TGTGCCAGCAGCTTAGAGGGAGGGGACACTGAAGCTTTCTTT. Protein sequence: CASSLEGGDTEAFF.

The chain joins TRBV28 to TRBJ1-2, with 7 bases matching TRBD1. CDR1 and CDR2 (germline): MDHEN, SYDVKM. The CDR3 contains 13 residues. V lost 10 bases, J lost 8 bases, and 13 bases stayed unmatched. CDR3 residues: CAIQQGDIEGYTF. CDR3 nucleotides: TGTGCCATCCAGCAGGGGGACATCGAGGGCTACACCTTC.

The chain uses TRBV29-1 and TRBJ2-7, with D unresolved. Germline V gene data show CDR1 as SQVTM and CDR2 as ANQGSEA. The length of the CDR3 is 13 residues. The CDR3 reads CTTVRINSYEQYF. The CDR3 DNA reads as TGCACGACCGTCCGGATTAACTCCTACGAGCAGTACTTC.

The chain combines TRBV5-4 with TRBJ2-1, with 7 nucleotides matching TRBD1. The CDR3 consists of 16 residues. V lost 3 bases and J lost 3; bases outside the gene matches: 9. The germline gives CDR1 SGHNT, CDR2 YYREEE (reference sequence). The CDR3 sequence: CASSSGTATYYNEQFF. CDR3 nucleotide sequence: TGTGCCAGCAGCTCCGGGACAGCTACCTACTACAATGAGCAGTTCTTC.

The chain employs TRBV2 and TRBJ1-5; perhaps TRBD1 as D (5 bases). V was pared by 6 bases and J by 0 bases, with 12 bases between. Germline CDR1 SNHLY, CDR2 FYNNEI. The CDR3 loop spans 15 amino acids. This chain's CDR3 is CASSVTGGSNQPQHF. CDR3 DNA sequence: TGTGCCAGCAGCGTAACAGGTGGTAGCAATCAGCCCCAGCATTTT.

This clone has just a few counts. V is TRBV6-5 and J is TRBJ1-2; 11 bases line up with TRBD1. The germline gives CDR1 MNHEY, CDR2 SVGAGI. The CDR3 sequence is 14 residues long. V gave up 5 bases and J gave up 3 bases; unmatched junction bases: 2. CDR3 in amino acids: CASSRTGGHYGYTF. The CDR3 DNA reads as TGTGCCAGCAGTCGGACAGGGGGCCACTATGGCTACACCTTC.

V gene TRBV5-1 combines with J gene TRBJ1-2; D is perhaps TRBD1 (5 bases). Trimming pared 1 base from V and 4 bases from J, leaving 14 bases between. The CDR3 has 15 residues. Germline V lookup: CDR1 SGHRS, CDR2 YFSETQ. CDR3 sequence reads: CASSLTGGLGYGYTF. The CDR3, as DNA: TGCGCCAGCAGCTTGACAGGTGGATTGGGCTATGGCTACACCTTC.

The CDR3 loop is CASSHSGTGAWNTEAFF. CDR3 DNA sequence: TGTGCCAGCAGCCACTCAGGGACAGGGGCTTGGAACACTGAAGCTTTCTTT. The V gene is TRBV28, the J gene TRBJ1-1, with TRBD1 matching over 10 bases. Germline values: CDR1 MDHEN, CDR2 SYDVKM. V trimming: 6 bases; J trimming: 1 base; junction bases outside the gene matches: 11. The CDR3 runs to 17 residues.

V gene TRBV6-1 combines with J gene TRBJ2-1; D not resolved. The ends were cut back, 4 bases at V and 0 bases at J, with 7 bases in the middle. Germline V lookup: CDR1 MNHNS, CDR2 SASEGT. This CDR3 contains 14 residues. The DNA of the CDR3 is TGTGCCAGCAGTGCCGTGGGCTCCTACAATGAGCAGTTCTTC. It encodes CASSAVGSYNEQFF.

This rearrangement joins TRBV7-8 to TRBJ2-4; D remains unclear. The germline V gene encodes CDR1 SGHVS and CDR2 FQNEAQ. V lost 2 bases, J lost 6 bases, and 17 bases lay in between. The CDR3 totals 16 residues. The chain's CDR3 is CASSLRSRAAINIQYF. CDR3 DNA: TGTGCCAGCAGCTTACGGTCTAGGGCGGCTATAAACATTCAGTACTTC.

This clone was counted once. This chain connects TRBV28 to TRBJ2-5; D uncertain. Germline CDR1 reads MDHEN; CDR2 reads SYDVKM. This CDR3 has 15 amino acids. The ends were cut back, 6 bases at V and 1 base at J, with 15 bases in the middle. The CDR3 nucleotides read TGTGCCAGCAGCTCCCCCAAGACCACCCAAGAGACCCAGTACTTC. This codes for CASSSPKTTQETQYF.

The chain carries TRBV6-5 and TRBJ1-5; TRBD1 might be the D (5 bases). Germline V lookup: CDR1 MNHEY, CDR2 SVGAGI. The CDR3 consists of 14 residues. The V end was cut by 4 bases, the J end by 5 bases, with 12 bases between. The CDR3 DNA follows: TGTGCCAGCAGTTTAACCTTCAGGGATCAGCCCCAGCATTTT. Translation gives CASSLTFRDQPQHF.

The V gene is TRBV2, the J gene TRBJ2-5; 11 bases align to TRBD2. With V trimmed by 7 bases and J by 1 base, 17 bases remained unmatched. This CDR3 is built from 19 residues. In germline, CDR1 is SNHLY, CDR2 FYNNEI. The CDR3 reads CASTKAGTSGRRSQETQYF. In DNA form, the CDR3 reads TGTGCCAGCACAAAGGCAGGGACTAGCGGACGCAGATCCCAAGAGACCCAGTACTTC.

In its sample, this clone is medium-sized. The chain couples TRBV5-6 to TRBJ1-3; D ambiguous. The V gene lost 6 bases and the J gene lost 0 bases, with 13 bases spanning the gap. Germline CDR1 reads SGHDT; CDR2 reads YYEEEE. The CDR3 consists of 15 residues. The CDR3 spells CASTEAGLSGNTIYF. CDR3 coding DNA: TGTGCCAGCACGGAAGCGGGCCTCTCTGGAAACACCATATATTTT.

This clone came up once. This rearrangement joins TRBV2 to TRBJ1-5; D gene ambiguous. Germline V gene lookup returns CDR1 SNHLY and CDR2 FYNNEI. CDR3 length: 14 amino acids. The ends were cut back, 3 bases at V and 3 bases at J, with 9 bases in the middle. As DNA, the CDR3 is TGTGCCAGCAGTGAGGGGATGCTCAATCAGCCCCAGCATTTT. Its translation is CASSEGMLNQPQHF.

V is TRBV7-6 and J is TRBJ2-2; TRBD2 matches 10 bases. Germline values: CDR1 SGHVS, CDR2 FNYEAQ. The V segment lost 1 base and the J segment 2 bases; nucleotides outside the gene matches: 13. The CDR3 sequence is 20 residues long. The DNA of the CDR3 is TGTGCCAGCAGCTTAGTCCGTAGCGGGGGGACCGCGTCCAACACCGGGGAGCTGTTTTTT. Its translation: CASSLVRSGGTASNTGELFF.

This rearrangement joins TRBV5-1 to TRBJ2-2, with TRBD1 identical over 10 bases. CDR1 SGHRS and CDR2 YFSETQ come from the germline V gene. V dropped 0 bases and J dropped 6; count of bases not matched to a gene: 5. This CDR3 spans 16 amino acids. CDR3 in DNA: TGCGCCAGCAGCTTGGGCTGGACAGGGGGATCCGGGGAGCTGTTTTTT. Translation: CASSLGWTGGSGELFF.

The chain employs TRBV19 and TRBJ2-3; weak D call: TRBD1 (5 bases). With 7 bases removed from V and 1 base from J, the gap between germline ends came to 12 bases. This CDR3 spans 14 amino acids. Germline V gene data show CDR1 as LNHDA and CDR2 as SQIVND (reference sequence). In DNA form, the CDR3 reads TGTGCCAGTAAAGACAGTCCTCGCACAGATACGCAGTATTTT. As protein: CASKDSPRTDTQYF.

This chain links TRBV5-1 with TRBJ2-1, with TRBD2 matching over 11 bases. Germline V lookup: CDR1 SGHRS, CDR2 YFSETQ. Trimming took 4 bases from V and 7 from J; bases not matched to a gene: 13. CDR3 length equals 17 residues. The CDR3 region is CASSQRASGGSGNEQFF. The CDR3 DNA is TGCGCCAGCAGCCAAAGGGCTAGCGGGGGGTCTGGGAATGAGCAGTTCTTC. The full variable domain, completed using reference TRBV5-1 and TRBJ2-1, is KAGVTQTPRYLIKTRGQQVTLSCSPISGHRSVSWYQQTPGQGLQFLFEYFSETQRNKGNFPGRFSGRQFSNSRSEMNVSTLELGDSALYLCASSQRASGGSGNEQFFGPGTRLTVL.

The chain uses TRBV5-6 and TRBJ2-1, with TRBD1 as a possible D gene (6 bases). V was shortened by 2 bases and J by 7 bases, with 13 bases between the two germline ends. The CDR3 has 14 amino acids. Germline lookup yields CDR1 SGHDT and CDR2 YYEEEE. The CDR3: CASSLRRGMNEQFF. Here the CDR3 DNA reads TGTGCCAGCAGCTTAAGAAGGGGGATGAATGAGCAGTTCTTC.